One sample yielded the 16 T cell receptor beta chains listed below, sequenced in a study of cytomegalovirus exposure and HLA in healthy donors. This PCR relied on a set of 60 Vbeta primers and 13 Jbeta primers. Profiled with immunoSEQ multiplex PCR; TCRdb holds only in-frame clones, not every one. The sample carries some 130,000 clones, 80% recorded once. Sequenced: PBMCs. These receptors originate from a man aged 30 to 39 in good health and CMV-seronegative.

The chain joins TRBV28 to TRBJ1-2; 8 positions agree with TRBD1. CDR1 and CDR2 (germline): MDHEN, SYDVKM. Losses at the gene ends were 6 bases for V and 6 bases for J; bases not matched to a gene: 15. This CDR3 region has 16 residues. CDR3 region: CASRRDRNKVVDGYTF. The CDR3 nucleotides are TGTGCCAGCAGGCGGGACAGGAATAAGGTGGTCGATGGCTACACCTTC.

This clone was detected once. The chain is built from TRBV4-1 and TRBJ2-1; 7 nucleotides agree with TRBD2. In germline, CDR1 is MGHRA, CDR2 YSYEKL. CDR3 size: 16 residues. V was pared by 4 bases and J by 7 bases, with 13 bases of the junction left unmatched. This chain's CDR3 is CASSPSPREKRNEQFF. CDR3 nucleotides: TGCGCCAGCAGCCCAAGTCCGCGGGAGAAGAGAAATGAGCAGTTCTTC.

The chain uses TRBV27 and TRBJ2-3; 8 positions agree with TRBD2. The CDR3 runs 14 residues. Germline V CDR1 and CDR2: MNHEY, SMNVEV (reference sequence). Germline trimming cut 10 bases from V and 1 base from J; bases unmatched to any gene: 7. CDR3 coding DNA: TGTGCCAACAGGCCGGGGGGGGGCACAGATACGCAGTATTTT. It specifies CANRPGGGTDTQYF.

This clone was detected only a few times. The V gene is TRBV11-3, the J gene TRBJ2-7, with a weak D call TRBD2 (6 bases). Trimming cost V 5 bases and J 7 bases, with 18 bases left between them. Germline CDR1 and CDR2: SGHNT and YENEEA. The CDR3 is made up of 14 amino acids. The CDR3 sequence is CASSLAGRGDEQYF. DNA for the CDR3: TGTGCCAGCAGCCTCGCGGGACGGGGTGATGAGCAGTACTTC.

The genes are TRBV7-2 and TRBJ2-5; D is possibly TRBD2 (7 bases). Germline lookup yields CDR1 SGHTA and CDR2 FQGNSA. The V end lost 1 base, the J end lost 5 bases, and 20 bases lay between the germline ends. The length of the CDR3 is 17 residues. CDR3 sequence (DNA): TGTGCCAGCAGCTTAGGAGTAGGGGGGGCGGGGGCGGAGACCCAGTACTTC. This encodes CASSLGVGGAGAETQYF. Combining the CDR3 with reference TRBV7-2 and TRBJ2-5 gives the whole variable domain GAGVSQSPSNKVTEKGKDVELRCDPISGHTALYWYRQSLGQGLEFLIYFQGNSAPDKSGLPSDRFSAERTGGSVSTLTIQRTQQEDSAVYLCASSLGVGGAGAETQYFGPGTRLLVL.

A few counts support this clone. Other DNA sequences in this sample translate to the same CDR3. This chain joins TRBV7-2 and TRBJ1-1; D unresolved. The CDR3 totals 14 residues. Germline CDR1 reads SGHTA; CDR2 reads FQGNSA. The ends were cut back, 1 base at V and 1 base at J, with 7 bases in the middle. Written as DNA, the CDR3 is TGTGCCAGCAGCTTAGGAGGATGGAACACTGAAGCTTTCTTT. Amino acids: CASSLGGWNTEAFF.

The gene calls are TRBV5-1 and TRBJ2-5; the D is unclear. CDR1 is SGHRS, CDR2 YFSETQ, per germline. Trimming removed 2 bases at V and 0 bases at J, with 5 bases between. The CDR3 has 13 residues. The CDR3: CASSFIDQETQYF. CDR3 nucleotides: TGCGCCAGCAGCTTTATCGACCAAGAGACCCAGTACTTC.

The V and J genes are TRBV11-3 and TRBJ1-3; a possible D gene is TRBD1 (6 bases). V dropped 5 bases and J dropped 4 bases, with 15 bases sitting between them. From germline, CDR1 is SGHNT and CDR2 YENEEA. The length of the CDR3 is 15 residues. CDR3 sequence: CASSLSTGPGNTIYF. CDR3 in DNA: TGTGCCAGCAGCCTCTCTACAGGGCCGGGAAACACCATATATTTT. Based on the CDR3 plus reference TRBV11-3 and TRBJ1-3, the full variable domain is EAGVVQSPRYKIIEKKQPVAFWCNPISGHNTLYWYLQNLGQGPELLIRYENEEAVDDSQLPKDRFSAERLKGVDSTLKIQPAELGDSAVYLCASSLSTGPGNTIYFGEGSWLTVV.

The V gene is TRBV19, the J gene TRBJ2-3, with TRBD2 as a possible D gene (6 bases). V shed 8 bases and J shed 0 bases, with 9 bases lying between them. The germline V gene has CDR1 LNHDA and CDR2 SQIVND (reference sequence). The CDR3 loop spans 13 amino acids. As DNA, the CDR3 is TGTGCCAGTCGGACTATCAGCACAGATACGCAGTATTTT. Encoded protein: CASRTISTDTQYF.

CDR3 sequence reads: CASSVGQGGDTIYF. DNA of the CDR3: TGTGCCAGCAGCGTAGGCCAGGGCGGGGACACCATATATTTT. The chain has TRBV9 and TRBJ1-3; D is perhaps TRBD1 (5 bases). CDR1 is SGDLS, CDR2 YYNGEE, per germline. The V end was cut by 0 bases, the J end by 8 bases, with 12 bases between. The CDR3 has 14 amino acids.

The chain is built from TRBV19 and TRBJ1-2, with a weak D call TRBD1 (6 bases). The germline V and J ends were trimmed by 7 bases and 3 bases, with 18 bases remaining between them. This CDR3 region has 15 residues. Germline V gene data show CDR1 as LNHDA and CDR2 as SQIVND (reference sequence). This chain's CDR3 is CASTPGGGRDYGYTF. The CDR3 nucleotides read TGTGCCAGTACCCCTGGCGGGGGGCGCGACTATGGCTACACCTTC.

The chain joins TRBV28 to TRBJ1-1; the D is unclear. The CDR3 covers 12 residues. Trimming removed 4 bases at V and 3 bases at J, with 6 bases between. Germline assignment: CDR1 MDHEN and CDR2 SYDVKM. The CDR3 DNA follows: TGTGCCAGCAGTTCGAGTTACACTGAAGCTTTCTTT. It specifies CASSSSYTEAFF.

The V call is TRBV19, the J call TRBJ2-3, with 11 bases identical to TRBD2. Germline-derived CDR1 and CDR2 are LNHDA and SQIVND (reference sequence). The CDR3 length is 15 residues. The trim removed 5 bases at V and 2 bases at J, leaving 3 bases unmatched. The CDR3 loop reads CASSLTSGNTDTQYF. The CDR3 DNA reads TGTGCCAGTAGTCTGACTAGCGGGAACACAGATACGCAGTATTTT. Looking up the rest from reference TRBV19 and TRBJ2-3 gives the full variable domain: DGGITQSPKYLFRKEGQNVTLSCEQNLNHDAMYWYRQDPGQGLRLIYYSQIVNDFQKGDIAEGYSVSREKKESFPLTVTSAQKNPTAFYLCASSLTSGNTDTQYFGPGTRLTVL.

The rearrangement uses TRBV19 and TRBJ1-1; D is ambiguous. The CDR3 covers 11 residues. V shed 1 base and J shed 6 bases, with 3 bases lying between them. Germline CDR1 and CDR2: LNHDA and SQIVND (reference sequence). The CDR3 coding sequence is TGTGCCAGTAGTATAGGCGCTGAAGCTTTCTTT. Translating it yields CASSIGAEAFF. Based on the CDR3 plus reference TRBV19 and TRBJ1-1, the full variable domain is DGGITQSPKYLFRKEGQNVTLSCEQNLNHDAMYWYRQDPGQGLRLIYYSQIVNDFQKGDIAEGYSVSREKKESFPLTVTSAQKNPTAFYLCASSIGAEAFFGQGTRLTVV.

This chain links TRBV27 with TRBJ2-7, with a tentative D call TRBD2 (5 bases). Between the trimmed V and J ends, which lost 0 bases and 1 base, there was a span of 10 bases. Per the germline V gene, CDR1 is MNHEY and CDR2 is SMNVEV (reference sequence). The CDR3 loop spans 15 amino acids. CDR3: CASSLSGEGSYEQYF. As DNA, the CDR3 is TGTGCCAGCAGTTTATCGGGTGAGGGATCCTACGAGCAGTACTTC.

The chain links TRBV27 to TRBJ2-7; weak D call: TRBD2 (6 bases). The CDR3 loop spans 15 amino acids. The germline V and J ends were trimmed by 5 bases and 5 bases, with 19 bases remaining between them. Germline lookup yields CDR1 MNHEY and CDR2 SMNVEV (reference sequence). This CDR3 reads CASSPSLATNDEQYF. The CDR3, as DNA: TGTGCCAGCAGTCCCTCACTAGCTACGAATGACGAGCAGTACTTC.